This T cell receptor beta chain was identified during a study of blood T cell repertoires in COVID-19. Whole-study context: Spain, Italy and the United States supplied samples that represented acute and convalescent COVID-19. From T cells, B-cell-depleted T cells, or PBMCs came the material, which was cDNA or gDNA.

The Seattle site enrolled patients during active infection and followed them longitudinally. V was clipped by 6 bases and J by 4 bases; unmatched bases: 8. The CDR3 is made up of 15 amino acids. Germline CDR1 reads SNHLY; CDR2 reads FYNNEI. Per the original data handling: Cell counts per sample came from amplifying reference gene primers. Assay used: immunoSEQ multiplex PCR; TCRdb lists only in-frame clones, some missing. The DNA gave D and trimming, while V, J and clone size come from that table. The table has 60,000 to 70,000 clones, around 87% seen once. This clonotype was sampled from a man aged 40-50 years with COVID-19, enrolled during active disease. Sequencing input: peripheral blood. The chain links TRBV2 to TRBJ2-2; the match to TRBD2 covers 7 bases. CDR3 DNA sequence: TGTGCCAGCAGAGCTTTGCGGGGGAGCACCGGGGAGCTGTTTTTT. Its protein product is CASRALRGSTGELFF.